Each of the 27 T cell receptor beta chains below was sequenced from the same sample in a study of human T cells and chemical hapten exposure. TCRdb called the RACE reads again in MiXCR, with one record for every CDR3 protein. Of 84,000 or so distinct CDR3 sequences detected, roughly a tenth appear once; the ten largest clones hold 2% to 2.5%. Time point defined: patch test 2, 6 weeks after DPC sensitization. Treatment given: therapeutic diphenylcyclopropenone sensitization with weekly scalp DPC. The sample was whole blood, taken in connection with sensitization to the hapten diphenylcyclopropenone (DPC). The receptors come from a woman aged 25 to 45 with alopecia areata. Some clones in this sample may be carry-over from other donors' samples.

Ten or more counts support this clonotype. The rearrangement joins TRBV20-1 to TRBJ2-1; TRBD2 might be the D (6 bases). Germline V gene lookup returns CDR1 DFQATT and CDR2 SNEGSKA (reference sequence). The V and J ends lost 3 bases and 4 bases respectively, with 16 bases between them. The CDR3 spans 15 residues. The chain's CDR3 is CSARALGRIYNEQFF. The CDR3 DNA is TGCAGTGCTAGGGCCCTAGGGAGGATTTACAATGAGCAGTTCTTC.

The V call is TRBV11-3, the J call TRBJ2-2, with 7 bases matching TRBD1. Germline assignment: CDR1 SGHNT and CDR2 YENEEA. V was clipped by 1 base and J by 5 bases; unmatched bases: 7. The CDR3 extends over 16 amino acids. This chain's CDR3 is CASSLARTGLTGELFF. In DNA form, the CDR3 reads TGTGCCAGCAGCTTAGCTCGGACAGGTCTTACCGGGGAGCTGTTTTTT.

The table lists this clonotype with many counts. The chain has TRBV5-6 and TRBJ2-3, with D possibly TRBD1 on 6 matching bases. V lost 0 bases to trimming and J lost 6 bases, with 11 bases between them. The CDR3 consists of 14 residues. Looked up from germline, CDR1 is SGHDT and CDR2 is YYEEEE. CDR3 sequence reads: CASSLGRGEDTQYF. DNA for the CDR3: TGTGCCAGCAGCTTGGGCAGGGGTGAGGATACGCAGTATTTT.

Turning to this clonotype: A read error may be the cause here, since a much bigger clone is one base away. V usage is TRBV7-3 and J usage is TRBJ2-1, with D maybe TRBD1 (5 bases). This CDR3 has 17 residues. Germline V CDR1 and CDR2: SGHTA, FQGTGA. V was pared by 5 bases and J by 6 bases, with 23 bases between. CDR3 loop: CASSLVREETRTNEQFF. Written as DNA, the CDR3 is TGTGCCAGCAGCCTGGTCAGGGAAGAAACACGAACCAATGAGCAGTTCTTC.

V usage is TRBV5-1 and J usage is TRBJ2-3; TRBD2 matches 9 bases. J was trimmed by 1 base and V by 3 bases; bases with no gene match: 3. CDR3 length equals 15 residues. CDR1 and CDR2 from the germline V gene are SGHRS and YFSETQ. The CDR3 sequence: CASSSSGVGTDTQYF. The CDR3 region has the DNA TGCGCCAGCAGCTCTAGCGGGGTGGGCACAGATACGCAGTATTTT. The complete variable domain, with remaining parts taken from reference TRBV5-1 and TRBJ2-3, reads KAGVTQTPRYLIKTRGQQVTLSCSPISGHRSVSWYQQTPGQGLQFLFEYFSETQRNKGNFPGRFSGRQFSNSRSEMNVSTLELGDSALYLCASSSSGVGTDTQYFGPGTRLTVL.

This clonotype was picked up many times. CDR3 nucleotide sequence: TGCAGTGCTAGAGATGATGTCTCTGGGGCCAACGTCCTGACTTTC. It translates to CSARDDVSGANVLTF. The rearrangement uses TRBV20-1 and TRBJ2-6; D uncertain. V lost 0 bases and J lost 0, with 6 bases in between. In germline, CDR1 is DFQATT, CDR2 SNEGSKA (reference sequence). The CDR3 runs 15 residues.

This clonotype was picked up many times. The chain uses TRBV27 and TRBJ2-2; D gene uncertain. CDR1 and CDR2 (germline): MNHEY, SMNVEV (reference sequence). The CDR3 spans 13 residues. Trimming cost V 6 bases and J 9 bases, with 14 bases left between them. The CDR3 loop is CASSPTKPRELFF. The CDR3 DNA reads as TGTGCCAGCAGCCCGACAAAACCCCGGGAGCTGTTTTTT.

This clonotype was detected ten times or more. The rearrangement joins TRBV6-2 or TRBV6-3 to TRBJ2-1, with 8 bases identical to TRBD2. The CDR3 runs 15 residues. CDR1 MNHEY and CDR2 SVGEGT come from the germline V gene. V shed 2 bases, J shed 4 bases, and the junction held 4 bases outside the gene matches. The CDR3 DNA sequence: TGTGCCAGCAGTTACCTACTAGCGGTTTACAATGAGCAGTTCTTC. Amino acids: CASSYLLAVYNEQFF.

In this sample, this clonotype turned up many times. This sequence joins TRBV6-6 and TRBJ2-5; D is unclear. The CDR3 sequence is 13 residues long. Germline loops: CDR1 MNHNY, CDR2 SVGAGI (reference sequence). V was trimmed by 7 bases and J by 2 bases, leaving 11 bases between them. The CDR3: CASNPQEQETQYF. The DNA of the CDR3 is TGTGCCAGCAACCCTCAAGAGCAAGAGACCCAGTACTTC.

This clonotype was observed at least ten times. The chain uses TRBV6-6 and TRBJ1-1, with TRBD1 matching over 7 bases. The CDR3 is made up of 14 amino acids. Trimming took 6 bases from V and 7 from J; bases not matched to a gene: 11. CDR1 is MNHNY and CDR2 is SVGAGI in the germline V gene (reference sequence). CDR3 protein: CASRRATGAGEAFF. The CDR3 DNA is TGTGCCAGCAGGCGAGCTACAGGGGCGGGTGAAGCTTTCTTT.

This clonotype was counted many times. CDR3 DNA sequence: TGTGCCAGCAGTTACGGAGGTAGTAATGAAAAACTGTTTTTT. Amino acids: CASSYGGSNEKLFF. The V and J genes are TRBV6-6 and TRBJ1-4; D uncertain. This CDR3 is 14 amino acids long. V dropped 2 bases and J dropped 4 bases, with 8 bases sitting between them. CDR1 is MNHNY and CDR2 is SVGAGI in the germline V gene (reference sequence).

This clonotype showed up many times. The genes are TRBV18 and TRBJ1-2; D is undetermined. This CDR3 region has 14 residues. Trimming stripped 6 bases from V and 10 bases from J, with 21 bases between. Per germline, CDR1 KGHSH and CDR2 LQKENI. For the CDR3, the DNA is TGTGCCAGCTCCCCCGACCGCGAGACGGATCACTACACCTTC. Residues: CASSPDRETDHYTF.

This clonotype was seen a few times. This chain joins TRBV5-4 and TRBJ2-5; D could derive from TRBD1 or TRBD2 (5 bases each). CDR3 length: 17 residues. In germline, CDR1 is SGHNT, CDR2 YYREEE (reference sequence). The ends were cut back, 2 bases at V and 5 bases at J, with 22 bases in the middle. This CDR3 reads CASSFTPLDSRRETQYF. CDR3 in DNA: TGTGCCAGCAGCTTCACCCCATTAGACAGCCGGAGGGAGACCCAGTACTTC.

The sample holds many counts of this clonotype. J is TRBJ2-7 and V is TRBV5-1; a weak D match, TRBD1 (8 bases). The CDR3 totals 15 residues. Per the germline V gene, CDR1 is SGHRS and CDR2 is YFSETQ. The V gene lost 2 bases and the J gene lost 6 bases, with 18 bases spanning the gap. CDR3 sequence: CASSFNGQGGSEQYF. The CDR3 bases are TGCGCCAGCAGCTTTAACGGACAGGGAGGGTCCGAGCAGTACTTC.

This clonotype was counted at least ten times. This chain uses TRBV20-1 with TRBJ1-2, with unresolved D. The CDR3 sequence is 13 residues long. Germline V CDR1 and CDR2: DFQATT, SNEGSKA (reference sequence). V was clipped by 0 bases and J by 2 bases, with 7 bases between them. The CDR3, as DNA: TGCAGTGCTAGAGATCTGGGGAACTATGGCTACACCTTC. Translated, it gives CSARDLGNYGYTF.

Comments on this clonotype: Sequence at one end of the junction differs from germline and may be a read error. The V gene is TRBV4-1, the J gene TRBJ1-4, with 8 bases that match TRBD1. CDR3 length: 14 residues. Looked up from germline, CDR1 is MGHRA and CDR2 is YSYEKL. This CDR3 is CGSSQGAWGEKLFF. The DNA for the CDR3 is TGCGGCAGCAGCCAGGGGGCCTGGGGTGAAAAACTGTTTTTT.

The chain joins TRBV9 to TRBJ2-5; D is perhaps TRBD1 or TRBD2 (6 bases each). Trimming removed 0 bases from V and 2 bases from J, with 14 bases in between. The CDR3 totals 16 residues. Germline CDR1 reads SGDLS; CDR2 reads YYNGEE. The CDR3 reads CASSVAPRGLQETQYF. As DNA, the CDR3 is TGTGCCAGCAGCGTAGCTCCCCGGGGGCTGCAAGAGACCCAGTACTTC.

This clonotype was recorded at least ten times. The CDR3, as DNA: TGCAGCGTTGCAAGGGCTGAAGCTTTCTTT. Protein: CSVARAEAFF. The chain employs TRBV29-1 and TRBJ1-1; D unresolved. This CDR3 has 10 residues. The germline V gene has CDR1 SQVTM and CDR2 ANQGSEA. Trimming took 4 bases from V and 6 from J, leaving 6 bases between them.

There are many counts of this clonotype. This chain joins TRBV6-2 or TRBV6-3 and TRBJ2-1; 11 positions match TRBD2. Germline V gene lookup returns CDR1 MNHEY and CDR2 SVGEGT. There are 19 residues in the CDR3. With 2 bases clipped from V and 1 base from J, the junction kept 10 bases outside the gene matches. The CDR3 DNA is TGTGCCAGCAGTTACGGTACTAGCGGGAGTTTAGGGTCCTACAATGAGCAGTTCTTC. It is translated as CASSYGTSGSLGSYNEQFF.

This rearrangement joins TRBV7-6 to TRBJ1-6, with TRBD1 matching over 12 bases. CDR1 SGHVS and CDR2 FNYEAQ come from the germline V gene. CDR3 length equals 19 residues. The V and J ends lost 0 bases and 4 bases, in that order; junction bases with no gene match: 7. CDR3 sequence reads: CASSLAGQGAGGYNSPLHF. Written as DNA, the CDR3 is TGTGCCAGCAGCTTAGCGGGACAGGGGGCCGGCGGTTATAATTCACCCCTCCACTTT.

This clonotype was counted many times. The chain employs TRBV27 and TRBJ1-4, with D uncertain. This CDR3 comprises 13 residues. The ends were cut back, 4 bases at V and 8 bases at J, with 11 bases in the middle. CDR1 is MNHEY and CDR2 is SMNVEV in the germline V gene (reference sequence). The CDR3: CASSSYDKEKLFF. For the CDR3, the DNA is TGTGCCAGCAGTTCGTACGACAAGGAAAAACTGTTTTTT.

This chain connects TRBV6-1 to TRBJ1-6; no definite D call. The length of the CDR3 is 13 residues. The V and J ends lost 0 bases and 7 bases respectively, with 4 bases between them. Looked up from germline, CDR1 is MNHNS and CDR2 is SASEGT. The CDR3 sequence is CASSEARNSPLHF. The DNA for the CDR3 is TGTGCCAGCAGTGAAGCCAGGAATTCACCCCTCCACTTT.

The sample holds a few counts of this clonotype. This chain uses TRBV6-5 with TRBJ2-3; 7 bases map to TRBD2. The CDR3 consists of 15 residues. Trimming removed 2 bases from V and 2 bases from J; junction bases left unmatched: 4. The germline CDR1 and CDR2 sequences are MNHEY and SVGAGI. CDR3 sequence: CASSYGTSDTDTQYF. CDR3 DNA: TGTGCCAGCAGTTACGGAACTAGCGACACAGATACGCAGTATTTT.

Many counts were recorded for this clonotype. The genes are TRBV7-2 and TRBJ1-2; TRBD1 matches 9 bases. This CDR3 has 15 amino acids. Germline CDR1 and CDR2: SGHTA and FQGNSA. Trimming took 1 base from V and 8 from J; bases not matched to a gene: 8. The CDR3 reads CASSLDLWDRDGYTF. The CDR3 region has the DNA TGTGCCAGCAGCTTAGATTTGTGGGACAGGGACGGCTACACCTTC.

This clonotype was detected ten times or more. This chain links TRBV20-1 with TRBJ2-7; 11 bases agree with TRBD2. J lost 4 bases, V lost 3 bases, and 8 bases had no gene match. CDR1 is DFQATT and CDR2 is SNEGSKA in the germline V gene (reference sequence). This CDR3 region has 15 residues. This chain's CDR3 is CSASDRTSGPYEQYF. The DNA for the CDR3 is TGCAGTGCTAGCGATCGGACTAGCGGGCCTTACGAGCAGTACTTC.

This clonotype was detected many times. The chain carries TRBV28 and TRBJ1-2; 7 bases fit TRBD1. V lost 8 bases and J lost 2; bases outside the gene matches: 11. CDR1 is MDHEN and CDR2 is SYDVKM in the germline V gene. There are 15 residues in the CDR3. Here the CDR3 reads CASQIALTGNYGYTF. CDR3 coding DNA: TGTGCCAGCCAAATCGCCCTGACAGGGAACTATGGCTACACCTTC.

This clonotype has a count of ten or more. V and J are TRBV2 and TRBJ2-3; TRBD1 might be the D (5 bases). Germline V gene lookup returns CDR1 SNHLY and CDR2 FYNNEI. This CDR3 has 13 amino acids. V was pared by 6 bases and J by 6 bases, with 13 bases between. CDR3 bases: TGTGCCAGCAGATCAGGGTTCGGCGATACGCAGTATTTT. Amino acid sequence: CASRSGFGDTQYF.